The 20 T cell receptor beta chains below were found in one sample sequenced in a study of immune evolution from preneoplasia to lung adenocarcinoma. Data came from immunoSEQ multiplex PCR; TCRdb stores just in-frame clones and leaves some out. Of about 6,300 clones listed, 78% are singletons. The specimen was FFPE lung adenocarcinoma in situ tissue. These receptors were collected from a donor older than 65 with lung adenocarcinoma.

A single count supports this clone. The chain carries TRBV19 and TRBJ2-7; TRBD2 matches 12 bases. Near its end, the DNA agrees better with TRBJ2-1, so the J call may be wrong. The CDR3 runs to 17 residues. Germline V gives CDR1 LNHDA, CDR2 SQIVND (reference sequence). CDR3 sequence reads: CASSIARLAGGGIEQFF. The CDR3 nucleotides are TGTGCCAGTAGTATAGCTCGGCTAGCGGGAGGGGGAATTGAGCAGTTCTTC.

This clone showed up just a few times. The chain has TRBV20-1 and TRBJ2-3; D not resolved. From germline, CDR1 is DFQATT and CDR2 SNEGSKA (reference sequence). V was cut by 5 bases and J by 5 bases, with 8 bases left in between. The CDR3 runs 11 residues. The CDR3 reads CSAQHEDTQYF. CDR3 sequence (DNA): TGCAGTGCTCAACATGAAGATACGCAGTATTTT.

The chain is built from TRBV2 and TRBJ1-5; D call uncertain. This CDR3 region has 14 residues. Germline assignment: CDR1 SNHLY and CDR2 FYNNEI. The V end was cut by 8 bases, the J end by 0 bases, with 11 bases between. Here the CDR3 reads CASAMRYSNQPQHF. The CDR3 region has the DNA TGTGCCAGCGCCATGAGATATAGCAATCAGCCCCAGCATTTT. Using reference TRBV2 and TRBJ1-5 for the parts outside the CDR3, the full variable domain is EPEVTQTPSHQVTQMGQEVILRCVPISNHLYFYWYRQILGQKVEFLVSFYNNEISEKSEIFDDQFSVERPDGSNFTLKIRSTKLEDSAMYFCASAMRYSNQPQHFGDGTRLSIL.

The CDR3 is CASSFPSLGTEAFF. CDR3 sequence (DNA): TGTGCCAGCAGCTTCCCAAGTCTGGGCACTGAAGCTTTCTTT. This chain joins TRBV5-6 and TRBJ1-1; the D is unclear. V shed 2 bases and J shed 4 bases, with 12 bases lying between them. The CDR3 has 14 amino acids. Germline CDR1 SGHDT, CDR2 YYEEEE.

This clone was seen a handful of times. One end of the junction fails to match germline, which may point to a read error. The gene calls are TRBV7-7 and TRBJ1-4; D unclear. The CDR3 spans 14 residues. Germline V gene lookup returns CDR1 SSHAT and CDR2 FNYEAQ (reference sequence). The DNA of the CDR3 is TGTGCTAGCAGCCGATCGGCAACTAATGAAAAACTGTTTTTT. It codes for CASSRSATNEKLFF.

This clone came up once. Written as DNA, the CDR3 is TGTGCCAGCACTGGGAGCAATCAGCCCCAGCATTTT. This codes for CASTGSNQPQHF. V gene TRBV6-1 combines with J gene TRBJ1-5, with no clear D. The CDR3 is 12 amino acids. CDR1 is MNHNS, CDR2 SASEGT, per germline. V lost 7 bases to trimming and J lost 1 base, with 5 bases between them.

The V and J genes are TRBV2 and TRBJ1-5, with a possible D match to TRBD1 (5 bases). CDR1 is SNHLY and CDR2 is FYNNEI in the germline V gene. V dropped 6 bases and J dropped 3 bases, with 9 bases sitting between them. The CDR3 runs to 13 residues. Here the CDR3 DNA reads TGTGCCAGCAGCGACAGTTTCAATCAGCCCCAGCATTTT. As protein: CASSDSFNQPQHF.

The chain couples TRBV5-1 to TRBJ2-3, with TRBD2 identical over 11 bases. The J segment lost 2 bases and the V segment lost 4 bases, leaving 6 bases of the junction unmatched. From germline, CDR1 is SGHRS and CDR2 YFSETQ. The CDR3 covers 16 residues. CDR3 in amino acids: CASSPRLAGFTDTQYF. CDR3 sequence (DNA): TGCGCCAGCAGCCCCAGACTAGCGGGGTTCACAGATACGCAGTATTTT. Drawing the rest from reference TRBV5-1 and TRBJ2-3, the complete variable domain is KAGVTQTPRYLIKTRGQQVTLSCSPISGHRSVSWYQQTPGQGLQFLFEYFSETQRNKGNFPGRFSGRQFSNSRSEMNVSTLELGDSALYLCASSPRLAGFTDTQYFGPGTRLTVL.

The CDR3 DNA sequence: TGTGCCAGCAGCCTTACTAGCACAGATACGCAGTATTTT. It specifies CASSLTSTDTQYF. The gene calls are TRBV28 and TRBJ2-3, with D unresolved. Germline V lookup: CDR1 MDHEN, CDR2 SYDVKM. CDR3 length: 13 residues. V was trimmed by 6 bases and J by 0 bases, leaving 7 bases between them. The full variable domain, with the rest looked up from reference TRBV28 and TRBJ2-3, is DVKVTQSSRYLVKRTGEKVFLECVQDMDHENMFWYRQDPGLGLRLIYFSYDVKMKEKGDIPEGYSVSREKKERFSLILESASTNQTSMYLCASSLTSTDTQYFGPGTRLTVL.

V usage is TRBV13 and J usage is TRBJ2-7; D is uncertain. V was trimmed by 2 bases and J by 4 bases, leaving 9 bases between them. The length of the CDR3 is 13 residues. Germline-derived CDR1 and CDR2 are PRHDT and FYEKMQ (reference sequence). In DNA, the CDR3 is TGTGCCAGCAGCTTAACAGCGAAGTACGAGCAGTACTTC. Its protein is CASSLTAKYEQYF.

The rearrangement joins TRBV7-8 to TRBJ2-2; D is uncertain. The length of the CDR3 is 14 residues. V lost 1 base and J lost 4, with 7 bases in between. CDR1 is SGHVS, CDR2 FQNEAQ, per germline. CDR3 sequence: CASSLDGRTGELFF. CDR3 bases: TGTGCCAGCAGCTTAGATGGGCGCACCGGGGAGCTGTTTTTT.

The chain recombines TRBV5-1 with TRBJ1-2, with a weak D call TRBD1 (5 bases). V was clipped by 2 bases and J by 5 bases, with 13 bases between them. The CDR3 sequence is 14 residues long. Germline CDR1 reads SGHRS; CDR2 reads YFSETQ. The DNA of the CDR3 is TGCGCCAGCAGCTTTGCGCAGGGCGGGTATGGCTACACCTTC. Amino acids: CASSFAQGGYGYTF.

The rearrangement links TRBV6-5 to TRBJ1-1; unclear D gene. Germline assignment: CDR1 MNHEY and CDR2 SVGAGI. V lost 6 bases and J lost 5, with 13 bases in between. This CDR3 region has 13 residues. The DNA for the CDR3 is TGTGCCAGCAGCCGCGAGGGAAGGACTGAAGCTTTCTTT. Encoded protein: CASSREGRTEAFF.

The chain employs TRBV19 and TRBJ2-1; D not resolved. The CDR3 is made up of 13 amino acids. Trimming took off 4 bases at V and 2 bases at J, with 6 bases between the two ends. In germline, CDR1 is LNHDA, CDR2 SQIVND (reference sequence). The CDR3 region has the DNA TGTGCCAGTAGTAGGGCTCCCTACAATGAGCAGTTCTTC. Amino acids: CASSRAPYNEQFF.

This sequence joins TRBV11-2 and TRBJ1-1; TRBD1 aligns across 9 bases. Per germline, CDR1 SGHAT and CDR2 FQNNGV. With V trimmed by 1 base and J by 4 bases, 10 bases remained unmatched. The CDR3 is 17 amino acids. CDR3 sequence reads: CASSLVGTGWGFTEAFF. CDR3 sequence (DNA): TGTGCCAGCAGCTTAGTCGGGACAGGGTGGGGTTTCACTGAAGCTTTCTTT.

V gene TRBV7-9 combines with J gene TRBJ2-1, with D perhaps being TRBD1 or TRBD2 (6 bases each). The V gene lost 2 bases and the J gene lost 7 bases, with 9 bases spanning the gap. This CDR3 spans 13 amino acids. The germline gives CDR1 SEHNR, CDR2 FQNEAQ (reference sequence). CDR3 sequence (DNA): TGTGCCAGCAGCTTATGGGGGGCTAATGAGCAGTTCTTC. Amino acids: CASSLWGANEQFF.

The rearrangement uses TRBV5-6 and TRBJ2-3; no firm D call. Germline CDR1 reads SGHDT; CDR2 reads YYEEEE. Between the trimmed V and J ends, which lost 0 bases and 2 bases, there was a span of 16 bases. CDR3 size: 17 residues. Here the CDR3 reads CASSLGHGRLYTDTQYF. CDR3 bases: TGTGCCAGCAGCTTGGGTCACGGAAGACTTTACACAGATACGCAGTATTTT.

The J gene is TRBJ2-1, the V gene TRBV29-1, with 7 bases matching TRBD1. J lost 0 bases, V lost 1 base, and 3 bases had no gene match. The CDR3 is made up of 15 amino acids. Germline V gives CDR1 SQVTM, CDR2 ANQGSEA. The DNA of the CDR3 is TGCAGCGTTGAAGGCGGACAGGCCTCCTACAATGAGCAGTTCTTC. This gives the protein CSVEGGQASYNEQFF.

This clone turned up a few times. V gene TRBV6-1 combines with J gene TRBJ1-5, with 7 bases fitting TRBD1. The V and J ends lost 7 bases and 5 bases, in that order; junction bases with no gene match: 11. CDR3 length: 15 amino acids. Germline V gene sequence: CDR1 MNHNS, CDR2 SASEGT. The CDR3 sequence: CASKSGQLRDQPQHF. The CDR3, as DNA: TGTGCCAGCAAATCGGGACAGCTCCGAGATCAGCCCCAGCATTTT.

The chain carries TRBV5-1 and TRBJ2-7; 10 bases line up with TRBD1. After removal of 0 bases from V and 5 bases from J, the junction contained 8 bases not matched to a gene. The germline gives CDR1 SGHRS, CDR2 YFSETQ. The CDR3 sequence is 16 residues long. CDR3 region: CASSLARTGGADEQYF. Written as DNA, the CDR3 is TGCGCCAGCAGCTTGGCCCGGACAGGGGGTGCGGACGAGCAGTACTTC.